This T cell receptor beta chain came from a study of blood T cell repertoires in COVID-19. Background on the study: The United States, Italy and Spain were the sources of the acute and convalescent COVID-19 samples.

This clone was seen only a few times. The V gene lost 5 bases and the J gene lost 3 bases, with 15 bases spanning the gap. CDR3 length equals 15 residues. CDR1 is LNHDA and CDR2 is SQIVND in the germline V gene (reference sequence). In the authors' methods: Nucleated cell number was recorded as an estimate derived from reference gene primer amplification. Sequenced by immunoSEQ multiplex PCR; TCRdb stores in-frame clones only, minus some. Clone size and V and J calls were adopted from that table, with D and trimming inferred from the DNA. Among 88,000 or so clones listed, approximately 80% were seen once.

The chain recombines TRBV19 with TRBJ2-3; D is possibly TRBD2 (6 bases). The sequencing input was peripheral blood. The sequence derives from a human donor in a cohort sampled during active COVID-19. CDR3 loop: CASSLLTGETDTQYF. The DNA of the CDR3 is TGTGCCAGTAGTCTCCTGACGGGAGAGACAGATACGCAGTATTTT.